Listed below are T cell receptor beta chains from one sample, sequenced in a study of blood T cell repertoires in COVID-19. Data came from immunoSEQ multiplex PCR; TCRdb stores just in-frame clones and leaves some out. The sample shows around 60,000 clones, about 83% of them seen only once. Sequencing was performed on peripheral blood. These receptors originate from a woman older than 75 with acute or convalescent COVID-19. The CDR3 runs from the conserved cysteine through the conserved F or W. A D gene is named only where the DNA matches it firmly. The listing skips clone size in some rows; elsewhere it reads once, few, many or a size class.

clone_size,j_call,d_call,v_call,cdr3_nt,cdr3_aa
.,TRBJ2-7,.,TRBV11-2,TGTGCCAGCGGCTCACAGGCTCTTAACGGGCAGTACTTC,CASGSQALNGQYF
.,TRBJ2-7,TRBD1,TRBV6-4,TGTGCCAGCTTCGCGCGACGGACAGGATACGAGCAGTACTTC,CASFARRTGYEQYF
.,TRBJ2-1,.,TRBV5-1,TGCGCCAGCAGTTATGGTGCCAGGGATGAGCAGTTCTTC,CASSYGARDEQFF
.,TRBJ2-7,.,TRBV18,TGTGCCAGCTCACCACCTGGGTTTTCGGGCGAGCAGTACTTC,CASSPPGFSGEQYF
.,TRBJ2-2,.,TRBV15,TGTGCCACCAGCAGAGAACAACGGGACACCGGGGAGCTGTTTTTT,CATSREQRDTGELFF
few,TRBJ2-1,.,TRBV7-3,TGTGCCAGCAGCTCAAACAATGAGCAGTTCTTC,CASSSNNEQFF
.,TRBJ2-1,.,TRBV30,TGTGCCTGGGGGCGCGGGGTCGCCTACAATGAGCAGTTCTTC,CAWGRGVAYNEQFF
.,TRBJ2-5,TRBD1,TRBV18,TGTGCCAGCTCACCAGGACAGGGGCCAGAGACCCAGTACTTC,CASSPGQGPETQYF
.,TRBJ2-2,.,TRBV5-1,TGCGCCAGCAGCTTGGATCAACAGCTCGCCGGGGAGCTGTTTTTT,CASSLDQQLAGELFF
.,TRBJ2-1,.,TRBV7-9,TGTGCCAGCAGCCAGACGCTTGGTGGGAGAGGCAATGAGCAGTTCTTC,CASSQTLGGRGNEQFF
.,TRBJ1-1,.,TRBV5-1,TGCGCCAGCAGCTTGGCCGAGGCGAACACTGAAGCTTTCTTT,CASSLAEANTEAFF
.,TRBJ1-1,.,TRBV7-9,TGTGCCAGCAGCTTTCAGGGGCGGGACACTGAAGCTTTCTTT,CASSFQGRDTEAFF
.,TRBJ2-2,TRBD1,TRBV19,TGTGCCAGTAGTTCCGGGACAGGGGTATCGGAGCTGTTTTTT,CASSSGTGVSELFF
.,TRBJ2-3,TRBD1,TRBV29-1,TGCAGCGTTATGACAGGGGGGATCACAGATACGCAGTATTTT,CSVMTGGITDTQYF
once,TRBJ2-2,TRBD2,TRBV6-2/TRBV6-3,TGTGCCAGCAGTTATGGGCGGGGGACGAACACCGGGGAGCTGTTTTTT,CASSYGRGTNTGELFF
.,TRBJ1-5,TRBD1,TRBV27,TGTGCCAGCAGGTCATCCGGGACAGGGATCATGAGCAATCAGCCCCAGCATTTT,CASRSSGTGIMSNQPQHF
.,TRBJ1-1,.,TRBV30,TGTGCCTGGAGTCCCGAGGCCCTGGGGAGCACTGAAGCTTTCTTT,CAWSPEALGSTEAFF
.,TRBJ2-1,.,TRBV6-2/TRBV6-3,TGTGCCAGCAGTCATACCCTCTATAATGAGCAGTTCTTC,CASSHTLYNEQFF
.,TRBJ2-2,.,TRBV19,TGTGCCAGTAGTCCAGACAGAACCGGGGAGCTGTTTTTT,CASSPDRTGELFF
.,TRBJ2-7,.,TRBV4-2,TGTGCCAGCAGCCAAGCGGTGGTAGACTCCTACGAGCAGTACTTC,CASSQAVVDSYEQYF
.,TRBJ2-3,TRBD1,TRBV29-1,TGCAGCGTTGTTGGCCCGACAGGGTTCACAGATACGCAGTATTTT,CSVVGPTGFTDTQYF
few,TRBJ1-1,.,TRBV3-1/TRBV3-2,TGTGCCACCCAGCGTGGCACTGAAGCTTTCTTT,CATQRGTEAFF
.,TRBJ1-5,.,TRBV5-6,TGTGCCAGCAGCTTGTACAGGGGCAATCAGCCCCAGCATTTT,CASSLYRGNQPQHF
.,TRBJ2-5,TRBD2,TRBV7-2,TGTGCCAGCAGCTTAGTAGCGGGGGCCCAAGAGACCCAGTACTTC,CASSLVAGAQETQYF
.,TRBJ2-3,TRBD1,TRBV6-4,TGTGCCAGCAGCGAGTCGCCCCCAGGGGGCGCATCGGATACGCAGTATTTT,CASSESPPGGASDTQYF
.,TRBJ2-5,TRBD1,TRBV6-2/TRBV6-3,TGTGCCAGCAGTTCCTGGACAGGTAGTCAAGAGACCCAGTACTTC,CASSSWTGSQETQYF
.,TRBJ1-2,TRBD1,TRBV27,TGTGCCAGCAGTCACCACGACAGGGTCAGCGGCTACACCTTC,CASSHHDRVSGYTF
.,TRBJ2-5,.,TRBV5-5,TGTGCCAGCAGCTTGTACCAGGTCAGGGAGACCCAGTACTTC,CASSLYQVRETQYF
.,TRBJ2-2,.,TRBV10-1,TGCGCCAGCAGCCTAGCGAACCCCGGGGAGCTGTTTTTT,CASSLANPGELFF
.,TRBJ2-2,.,TRBV6-6,TGTGCCAGCAAGCATGGGCAGAACACCGGGGAGCTGTTTTTT,CASKHGQNTGELFF
.,TRBJ2-6,.,TRBV3-1/TRBV3-2,TGTGCCAGCAGCCTACAGGGCTCTGGGGCCAACGTCCTGACTTTC,CASSLQGSGANVLTF
.,TRBJ2-7,TRBD2,TRBV6-5,TGTGCCAGCAGTTACAAATGGACTAGCGGACGGAACGAGCAGTACTTC,CASSYKWTSGRNEQYF